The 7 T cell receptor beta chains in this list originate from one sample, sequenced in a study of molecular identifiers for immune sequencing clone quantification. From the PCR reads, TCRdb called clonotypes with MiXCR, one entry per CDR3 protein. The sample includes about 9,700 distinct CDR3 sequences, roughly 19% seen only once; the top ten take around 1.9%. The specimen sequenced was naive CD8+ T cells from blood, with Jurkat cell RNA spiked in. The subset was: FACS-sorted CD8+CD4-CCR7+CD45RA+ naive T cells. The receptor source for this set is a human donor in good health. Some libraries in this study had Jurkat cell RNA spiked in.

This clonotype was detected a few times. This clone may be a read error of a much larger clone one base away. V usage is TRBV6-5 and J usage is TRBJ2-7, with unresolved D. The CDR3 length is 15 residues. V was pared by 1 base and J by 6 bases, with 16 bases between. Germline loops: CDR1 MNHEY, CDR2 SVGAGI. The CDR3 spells CASSYLGPLKCEQYF. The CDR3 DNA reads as TGTGCCAGCAGTTACTTAGGACCCCTCAAGTGCGAGCAGTACTTC.

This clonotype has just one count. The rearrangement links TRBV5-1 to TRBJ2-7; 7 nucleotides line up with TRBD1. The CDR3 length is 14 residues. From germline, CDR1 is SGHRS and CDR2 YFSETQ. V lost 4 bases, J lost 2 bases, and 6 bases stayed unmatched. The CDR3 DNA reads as TGCGCCAGCAGCCGGCCGGGACAGACCTACGAGCAGTACGTC. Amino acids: CASSRPGQTYEQYV.

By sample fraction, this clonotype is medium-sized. This chain's CDR3 is CATSSPLALQGAGETQYF. Here the CDR3 DNA reads TGTGCCACCAGCAGTCCTCTGGCACTACAGGGGGCGGGGGAGACCCAGTACTTC. This sequence joins TRBV15 and TRBJ2-5, with 9 bases aligning to TRBD1. The CDR3 is 18 amino acids. V lost 3 bases to trimming and J lost 5 bases; unmatched junction nucleotides: 16. Germline V gene lookup returns CDR1 LNHNV and CDR2 YYDKDF (reference sequence).

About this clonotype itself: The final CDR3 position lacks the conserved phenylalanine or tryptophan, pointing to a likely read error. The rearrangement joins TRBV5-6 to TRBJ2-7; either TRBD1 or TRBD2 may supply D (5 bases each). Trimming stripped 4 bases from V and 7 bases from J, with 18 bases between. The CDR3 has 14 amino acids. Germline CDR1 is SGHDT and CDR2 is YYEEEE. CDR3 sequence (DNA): TGTGCCAGCAGCACCGGGACCCCATTTAGTGAGCAGTACTAC. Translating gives CASSTGTPFSEQYY.

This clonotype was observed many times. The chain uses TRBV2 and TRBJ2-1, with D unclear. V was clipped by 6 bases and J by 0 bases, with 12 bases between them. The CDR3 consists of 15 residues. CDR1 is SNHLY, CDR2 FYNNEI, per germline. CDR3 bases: TGTGCCAGCAGCGAACTGGCAAACTCCTACAATGAGCAGTTCTTC. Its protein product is CASSELANSYNEQFF.

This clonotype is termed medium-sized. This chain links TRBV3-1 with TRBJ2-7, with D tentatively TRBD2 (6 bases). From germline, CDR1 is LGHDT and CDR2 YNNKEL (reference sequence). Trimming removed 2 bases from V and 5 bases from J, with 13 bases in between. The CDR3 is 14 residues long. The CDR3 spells CASSQSAGWHEQYF. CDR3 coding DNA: TGTGCCAGCAGCCAATCGGCGGGGTGGCACGAGCAGTACTTC.

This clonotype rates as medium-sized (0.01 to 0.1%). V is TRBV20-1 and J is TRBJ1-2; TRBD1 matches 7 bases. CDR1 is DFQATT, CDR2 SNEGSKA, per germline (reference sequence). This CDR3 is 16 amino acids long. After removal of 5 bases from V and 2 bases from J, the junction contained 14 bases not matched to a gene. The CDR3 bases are TGCAGTGCTCTAACGACAGGGTGGTCCGAAAACTATGGCTACACCTTC. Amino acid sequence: CSALTTGWSENYGYTF.